Sequencing of this TCR beta chain was carried out in a study of Ad26.COV2.S vaccination and SARS-CoV-2 variants. Across the whole study: Participants got Ad26.COV2.S intramuscularly, once or twice 56 days apart. Study-level results: Researchers cautioned that TCR breadth and depth analyses may have underestimated total T cell responses.

V gave up 4 bases and J gave up 7 bases, with 5 bases separating them. The CDR3 has 10 residues. The germline V gene has CDR1 SQVTM and CDR2 ANQGSEA. Produced via immunoSEQ multiplex PCR; TCRdb's table is partial and in-frame only. The sample includes 350,000 to 500,000 clones, around 91% of them seen just once. Documented treatment: some 19 received Ad26.COV2.S at low or high dose, single or two shots; roughly five received placebo; per-sample allocation not given. Each sample was drawn 63 days after the first injection (of vaccine or placebo). Donation came from an adult in Boston who was aged 18-55 years. On this clone: What it binds is not known. This same CDR3 is encoded by further DNA sequences in the sample.

The V and J genes are TRBV29-1 and TRBJ1-5; no definite D call. Specimen: peripheral blood, collected in a trial of Ad26.COV2.S vaccine versus placebo. This clonotype was sampled from a person between 18 and 60 years old who received the Ad26.COV2.S COVID-19 vaccine or a placebo. The CDR3 is CSVGDQPQHF. The CDR3 DNA sequence: TGCAGCGTTGGAGACCAGCCCCAGCATTTT.